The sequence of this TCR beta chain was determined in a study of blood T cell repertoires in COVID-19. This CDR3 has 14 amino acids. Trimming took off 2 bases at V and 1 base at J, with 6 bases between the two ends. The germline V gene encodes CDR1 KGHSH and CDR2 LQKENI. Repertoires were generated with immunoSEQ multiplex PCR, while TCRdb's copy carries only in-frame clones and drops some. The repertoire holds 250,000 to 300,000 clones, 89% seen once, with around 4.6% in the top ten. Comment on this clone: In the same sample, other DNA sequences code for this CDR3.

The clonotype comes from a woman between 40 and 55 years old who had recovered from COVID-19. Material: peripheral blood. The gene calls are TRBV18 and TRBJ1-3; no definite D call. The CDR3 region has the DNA TGTGCCAGCTCACCAGGAGGTTCTGGAAACACCATATATTTT. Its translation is CASSPGGSGNTIYF.